Following are 5 T cell receptor beta chains from one sample sequenced in a study of T cells in Graves' hyperthyroidism and ophthalmopathy. It was RNA transcripts that yielded the amplified TCR beta CDR3 regions. The TCR CDR3 first-round RT-PCR relied on the HTBI primer set. TCRdb used MiXCR to reprocess the multiplex PCR reads, holding one entry per CDR3 protein. Of 350,000 to 400,000 distinct CDR3 sequences in the sample, 11% to 15% were seen once. Material: blood. Source of these receptors: a woman aged 55-70 years with Graves' hyperthyroidism.

The V call is TRBV20-1, the J call TRBJ2-3; 13 nucleotides line up with TRBD2. J lost 1 base, V lost 1 base, and 8 bases had no gene match. CDR3 size: 18 residues. In germline, CDR1 is DFQATT, CDR2 SNEGSKA (reference sequence). The CDR3 spells CSARVPGLAGVGTDTQYF. The CDR3 coding sequence is TGCAGTGCTAGAGTTCCCGGACTAGCGGGAGTGGGCACAGATACGCAGTATTTT.

Many counts were recorded for this clonotype. The chain has TRBV27 and TRBJ1-2; 12 positions agree with TRBD1. The V segment lost 3 bases and the J segment 1 base; nucleotides outside the gene matches: 6. The CDR3 totals 17 residues. Germline lookup yields CDR1 MNHEY and CDR2 SMNVEV (reference sequence). The CDR3 loop reads CASSFAGQGALNYGYTF. In DNA form, the CDR3 reads TGTGCCAGCAGTTTTGCGGGACAGGGGGCCCTTAACTATGGCTACACCTTC.

In this sample, this clonotype turned up many times. CDR3 sequence: CAIRTSGNNEQFF. CDR3 nucleotides: TGTGCCATCCGGACTAGCGGGAACAATGAGCAGTTCTTC. The rearrangement joins TRBV6-2 or TRBV6-3 to TRBJ2-1; 12 bases line up with TRBD2. Germline CDR1 is MNHEY and CDR2 is SVGEGT. This CDR3 comprises 13 residues. V dropped 10 bases and J dropped 5; count of bases not matched to a gene: 3.

This clonotype was recorded at least ten times. The gene calls are TRBV13 and TRBJ2-5; 10 bases fit TRBD1. The CDR3 runs to 15 residues. After removal of 5 bases from V and 5 bases from J, the junction contained 8 bases not matched to a gene. Germline CDR1 reads PRHDT; CDR2 reads FYEKMQ (reference sequence). Here the CDR3 reads CASSTRQGAGETQYF. The CDR3 DNA reads TGTGCCAGCAGCACCAGACAGGGGGCGGGGGAGACCCAGTACTTC.

Remarks on this clonotype: This may stem from a read error, because a much larger clone lies one nucleotide away. The V gene is TRBV27, the J gene TRBJ2-1; either TRBD1 or TRBD2 may supply D (6 bases each). This CDR3 is built from 15 residues. Germline lookup yields CDR1 MNHEY and CDR2 SMNVEV (reference sequence). CDR3 bases: TGTGTCAGCAGGGGAGGACTGTCCCGATACAATGAGCAGTTCTTC. This sequence encodes CVSRGGLSRYNEQFF.